A single sample is the source of the 3 T cell receptor beta chains below, sequenced in a study of regulatory T cells in long-lasting Graves disease. Arm-PCR of CDR3 regions and iRepertoire HTBI primers were used to build TCR beta libraries. MiXCR, applied by TCRdb to the multiplex PCR reads, yields one record per CDR3 protein. The table shows hundreds of thousands of distinct CDR3 sequences, with 12% occurring only once. As to time point: newly diagnosed GD, antithyroid drugs for less than 3 months. With RNA extracted from PBMCs as input, the TCR library was made. The same data also went into a second study, on T cells in Graves' hyperthyroidism and ophthalmopathy.

Here the sequenced sample was peripheral blood mononuclear cells (PBMCs), taken at new diagnosis, from a patient treated with antithyroid drugs. The receptor source for this set is a woman in her thirties with Graves disease.

The gene calls are TRBV18 and TRBJ2-1; a weak D match, TRBD2 (6 bases). The V gene lost 0 bases and the J gene lost 5 bases, with 14 bases spanning the gap. The CDR3 length is 16 residues. The germline CDR1 and CDR2 sequences are KGHSH and LQKENI. The CDR3 loop reads CASSPPPSDPNNEQFF. CDR3 sequence (DNA): TGTGCCAGCTCACCACCGCCTAGCGACCCAAACAATGAGCAGTTCTTC.

This clonotype was seen a handful of times. The chain is built from TRBV6-2 or TRBV6-3 and TRBJ1-5; no firm D call. The CDR3 sequence is 16 residues long. Trimming removed 5 bases from V and 3 bases from J, with 17 bases in between. Germline CDR1 reads MNHEY; CDR2 reads SVGEGT. CDR3 DNA sequence: TGTGCCAGCAGTGAAATGGGAGGGAGTCCCAATCAGCCCCAGCATTTT. Its protein product is CASSEMGGSPNQPQHF.

Ten or more counts support this clonotype. The chain is built from TRBV7-9 and TRBJ2-7; the D gene is possibly TRBD1 (6 bases). The CDR3 is 14 amino acids. V was trimmed by 1 base and J by 7 bases, leaving 14 bases between them. Germline lookup yields CDR1 SEHNR and CDR2 FQNEAQ (reference sequence). The CDR3 bases are TGTGCCAGCAGCTTAGGGGGGCGGCCGAGGGAGCAGTACTTC. Amino acids: CASSLGGRPREQYF.